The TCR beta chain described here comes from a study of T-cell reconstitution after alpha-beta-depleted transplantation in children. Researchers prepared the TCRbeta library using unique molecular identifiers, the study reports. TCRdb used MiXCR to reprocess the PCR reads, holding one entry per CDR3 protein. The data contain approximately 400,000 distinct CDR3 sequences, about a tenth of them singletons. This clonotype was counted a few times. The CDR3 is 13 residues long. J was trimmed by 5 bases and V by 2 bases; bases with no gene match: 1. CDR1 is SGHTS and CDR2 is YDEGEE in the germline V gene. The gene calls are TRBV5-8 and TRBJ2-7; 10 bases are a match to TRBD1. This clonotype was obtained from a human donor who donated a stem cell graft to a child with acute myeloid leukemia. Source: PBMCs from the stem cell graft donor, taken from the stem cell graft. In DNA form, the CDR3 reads TGTGCCAGCAGCTTTGGACAGGGGGACGAGCAGTACGTC. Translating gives CASSFGQGDEQYV.